This paragraph reports one TCR beta chain. The protocol was immunoSEQ multiplex PCR, while the TCRdb copy is restricted to in-frame clones and leaves out a portion. Of around 80,000 clones listed, roughly 94% are singletons. This record comes from a study of technical replicates of blood from a few donors. This CDR3 region has 14 residues. Germline V gene lookup returns CDR1 LNHDA and CDR2 SQIVND (reference sequence). The ends lost 10 bases at V and 3 bases at J; junction bases unmatched: 9. This sequence was found in a human donor in good health. Sequenced material: T cells isolated from PBMCs. J is TRBJ2-7 and V is TRBV19; TRBD2 aligns across 10 bases. For the CDR3, the DNA is TGTGCCACCACAAGGACTAGCGGACTCTACGAGCAGTACTTC. Its protein product is CATTRTSGLYEQYF.